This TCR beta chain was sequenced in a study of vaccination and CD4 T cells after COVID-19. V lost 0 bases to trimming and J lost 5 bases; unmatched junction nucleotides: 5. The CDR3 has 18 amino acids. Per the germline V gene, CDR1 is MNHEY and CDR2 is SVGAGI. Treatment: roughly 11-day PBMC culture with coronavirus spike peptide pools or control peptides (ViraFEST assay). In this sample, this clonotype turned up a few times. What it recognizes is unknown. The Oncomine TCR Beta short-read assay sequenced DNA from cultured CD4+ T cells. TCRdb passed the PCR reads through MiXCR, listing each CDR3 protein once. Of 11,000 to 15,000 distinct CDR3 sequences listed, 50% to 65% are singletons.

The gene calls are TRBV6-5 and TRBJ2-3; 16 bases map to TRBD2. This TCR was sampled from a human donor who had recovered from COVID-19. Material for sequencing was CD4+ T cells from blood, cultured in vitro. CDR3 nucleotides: TGTGCCAGCAGTTACTCTCCGGGACTAGCGGGGGGGGAAGATACGCAGTATTTT. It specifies CASSYSPGLAGGEDTQYF.